The 5 T cell receptor beta chains below come from one sample, sequenced in a study of T cell repertoires in cytomegalovirus infection. No antigen has been identified for these receptors. TCRdb re-derived calls from the reads in MiXCR, one entry per CDR3 protein. The sample holds 75,000 to 100,000 distinct CDR3 sequences, 25% to 30% seen once. The sequenced sample was CD8+ T cells from cultured PBMCs, obtained from culture after CMV antigen stimulation. Every receptor here comes from a human donor in good health (CMV status not recorded). Some clones in this sample may be carry-over from other donors' samples.

This clonotype was recorded many times. The chain combines TRBV7-6 with TRBJ1-5, with 8 bases aligning to TRBD1. There are 15 residues in the CDR3. Germline V CDR1 and CDR2: SGHVS, FNYEAQ. J lost 4 bases, V lost 1 base, and 3 bases had no gene match. The CDR3 spells CASSLGQGWNQPQHF. The CDR3 region has the DNA TGTGCCAGCAGCTTAGGACAGGGGTGGAATCAGCCCCAGCATTTT.

V and J are TRBV2 and TRBJ2-6; D may be TRBD2 (5 bases). Trimming stripped 8 bases from V and 2 bases from J, with 19 bases between. Looked up from germline, CDR1 is SNHLY and CDR2 is FYNNEI. The CDR3 has 17 amino acids. CDR3 region: CASPGRVQGPGANVLTF. For the CDR3, the DNA is TGTGCCAGCCCGGGAAGGGTTCAAGGACCTGGGGCCAACGTCCTGACTTTC.

This clonotype was detected ten times or more. J is TRBJ2-5 and V is TRBV7-2, with unresolved D. CDR1 SGHTA and CDR2 FQGNSA come from the germline V gene. The germline V and J ends were trimmed by 3 bases and 4 bases, with 6 bases remaining between them. The CDR3 runs to 12 residues. The CDR3, as DNA: TGTGCCAGCAGCTTCGGCCGAGAGACCCAGTACTTC. Translating it yields CASSFGRETQYF.

This clonotype has at least ten counts. The gene calls are TRBV5-5 and TRBJ1-1; 7 bases map to TRBD1. The V and J ends lost 4 bases and 2 bases, in that order; junction bases with no gene match: 8. The CDR3 totals 15 residues. The germline V gene encodes CDR1 SGHKS and CDR2 YYEKEE (reference sequence). The DNA for the CDR3 is TGTGCCAGCAGCCTAGGACAGGCGGGAAACACTGAAGCTTTCTTT. This translates into CASSLGQAGNTEAFF.

This clonotype was counted only a few times. Here the CDR3 DNA reads TGTGCCAGCAGCTTAAGAACTCACTACGAGCAGTACTTC. The encoded protein is CASSLRTHYEQYF. The V and J genes are TRBV7-6 and TRBJ2-7; D remains ambiguous. V lost 2 bases to trimming and J lost 3 bases, with 8 bases between them. The CDR3 runs 13 residues. Per germline, CDR1 SGHVS and CDR2 FNYEAQ.